Listed below are T cell receptor beta chains from one sample, sequenced in a study of T-cell reconstitution after alpha-beta-depleted transplantation in children. TCRdb re-derived calls from the PCR reads in MiXCR, one entry per CDR3 protein. In the table there are a few hundred thousand distinct CDR3 sequences, 10% to 15% of which are singletons. Source: PBMCs, mostly from graft donor cells, taken 360 days after TCRalphabeta/CD19-depleted stem cell transplant. These TCRs come from a male patient between 10 and 17 years old who had a stem cell transplant for acute myeloid leukemia, so the T cells may come from the graft donor. Each CDR3 is given with its conserved first and last residue. The D gene is left open where the match is weak. The listing skips clone size in some rows; elsewhere it reads once, few, many or a size class.

clone size	D gene	V gene	CDR3 length	J gene	CDR3 DNA	CDR3 protein
many	-	TRBV29-1	10	TRBJ2-7	TGCAGCGTTGGCAGGGACGAGCAGTACTTC	CSVGRDEQYF
-	-	TRBV10-3	13	TRBJ2-7	TGTGCCATCAGAAGGGACGGAAACTACGAGCAGTACTTC	CAIRRDGNYEQYF
once	TRBD2	TRBV5-1	15	TRBJ2-7	TGCGCCAGCAGCTTGGAGGCGGGAGACACCTACGAGCAGTACTTC	CASSLEAGDTYEQYF
few	-	TRBV20-1	14	TRBJ2-3	TGCAGTGCTAGATCCCTCGGGTTTGTGGATACGCAGTATTTT	CSARSLGFVDTQYF
few	TRBD1	TRBV28	17	TRBJ2-6	TGTGCCAACAGTTTAGTGCAGGGGGCAAGTGGGGCCAACGTCCTGACTTTC	CANSLVQGASGANVLTF
-	-	TRBV19	13	TRBJ1-5	TGTGCCAGTACCCAGAGGGGGGGGCAGCCCCAGCATTTT	CASTQRGGQPQHF
few	-	TRBV12-3/TRBV12-4	14	TRBJ2-5	TGTGCCAGCAGTTTCATGACTAGAGGAGAGACCCAGTACTTC	CASSFMTRGETQYF
-	-	TRBV29-1	14	TRBJ2-1	TGCAGCGTTCTTCTAGCCCTAATCTACAATGAGCAGTTCTTC	CSVLLALIYNEQFF
few	-	TRBV12-3/TRBV12-4	13	TRBJ2-7	TGTGCCAGCAGTGACCCACAGGCCTACGAGCAGTACTTC	CASSDPQAYEQYF
many	-	TRBV5-1	16	TRBJ2-1	TGTGCCAGCAGTTCCGGGGGCGGGAGCTCCTACAATGAGCAGTTCTTC	CASSSGGGSSYNEQFF
few	-	TRBV20-1	15	TRBJ2-3	TGCAGTGCTACGTCCGGCGGATCGGTCACAGATACGCAGTATTTT	CSATSGGSVTDTQYF
few	-	TRBV20-1	12	TRBJ2-1	TGCAGTGCTAGAACGGAATACAATGAGCAGTTCTTC	CSARTEYNEQFF
many	-	TRBV7-8	14	TRBJ2-5	TGTGCCAGCAGGCCAACGGTTGGCCAAGAGACCCAGTACTTC	CASRPTVGQETQYF
few	-	TRBV5-1	16	TRBJ2-1	TGCGCCAGCAGCTTGGCCGGTCAGGACCCCTACAATGAGCAGTTCTTC	CASSLAGQDPYNEQFF
many	TRBD2	TRBV6-1	16	TRBJ2-1	TGTGCCAGCAGTGGGACTAGCGGGAGGCGTTACAATGAGCAGTTCTTC	CASSGTSGRRYNEQFF
few	-	TRBV7-3	13	TRBJ2-1	TGTGCCAGCAGCCCCTATGTCTACAATGAGCAGTTCTTC	CASSPYVYNEQFF
few	-	TRBV5-1	13	TRBJ2-7	TGCGCCAGCAGCTTGCCCCCAGATTACGAGCAGTACTTC	CASSLPPDYEQYF
few	-	TRBV29-1	14	TRBJ2-1	TGCAGCGTTGGGCGAAGGCTCACCTACAATGAGCAGTTCTTC	CSVGRRLTYNEQFF
-	-	TRBV3-1	15	TRBJ2-1	TGTGCCAGCAGCCAAGAGTTTGCGTCCTACAATGAGCAGTTCTTC	CASSQEFASYNEQFF
-	-	TRBV7-9	14	TRBJ2-5	TGTGCCAGCAGCTTAGCCGCTAGGATAGAGACCCAGTACTTC	CASSLAARIETQYF
few	-	TRBV3-1	18	TRBJ2-5	TGTGCCAGCAGCCCGAGAGGACCGGGAGAGTCAATAGGGGAGACCCAGTACTTC	CASSPRGPGESIGETQYF
-	-	TRBV7-9	16	TRBJ2-7	TGTGCCAGCAGCTCAGACGGACAGCCGGTTGCCTACGAGCAGTACTTC	CASSSDGQPVAYEQYF
-	-	TRBV29-1	13	TRBJ1-1	TGCAGCGTTGAAGCTGGGGTGGACACTGAAGCTTTCTTT	CSVEAGVDTEAFF
-	-	TRBV7-9	10	TRBJ2-3	TGTGCCTGCGGCGAGGGTACGCAGTATTTT	CACGEGTQYF
-	-	TRBV10-3	13	TRBJ2-7	TGTGCCATCAGTGAGAACAGCCTTAAGGAGCAGTACTTC	CAISENSLKEQYF
-	TRBD1	TRBV29-1	13	TRBJ2-7	TGCAGCGTTGATTGGGACAGGGGGTACGAGCAGTACTTC	CSVDWDRGYEQYF
many	-	TRBV3-1	14	TRBJ2-1	TGTGCCAGCAGCCCTCCGGGACTCGGGAATGAGCAGTTCTTC	CASSPPGLGNEQFF
-	-	TRBV7-9	15	TRBJ2-7	TGTGCCAGCAGCTTAGTCCAGGGTACCTCCTACGAGCAGTACTTC	CASSLVQGTSYEQYF
-	TRBD2	TRBV5-1	15	TRBJ2-7	TGCGCCAGCAGCTTGGAGGTAGCGGGTATCTACGAGCAGTACTTC	CASSLEVAGIYEQYF
-	-	TRBV5-1	13	TRBJ2-7	TGCGCCAGCAGCCTGACAAATACCTACGAGCAGTACTTC	CASSLTNTYEQYF
many	-	TRBV9	18	TRBJ2-2	TGTGCCAGCAGCCCCCTCCCCGGTTTTAGCTCGAGGACCGGGGAGCTGTTTTTT	CASSPLPGFSSRTGELFF
few	-	TRBV20-1	14	TRBJ2-1	TGCAGTGCTAGGGAAGCGCCCGGGGGCAATGAGCAGTTCTTC	CSAREAPGGNEQFF
many	-	TRBV7-3	11	TRBJ2-1	TGTGCCAGCAGCTTCAAGGGTGAGCAGTTCTTC	CASSFKGEQFF
-	-	TRBV7-9	15	TRBJ2-1	TGTGCCAGCAGCTTCCTCGGACGTCCCCTACATGAGCAGTTCTTC	CASSFLGRPLHEQFF
many	-	TRBV12-3/TRBV12-4	13	TRBJ2-7	TGTGCCAGCGGACTTTGGACCGGCGGGGAGCAGTACTTC	CASGLWTGGEQYF
-	TRBD2	TRBV5-1	13	TRBJ2-1	TGCGCCAGCAGCCGAGCGGGGCCCAATGAGCAGTTCTTC	CASSRAGPNEQFF
many	TRBD1	TRBV4-1	18	TRBJ1-6	TGCGCCAGCAGCCAAGAAGGGCACAGGGGCCCCTATAATTCACCCCTCCACTTT	CASSQEGHRGPYNSPLHF
-	-	TRBV29-1	13	TRBJ2-2	TGCAGCGTACACCCCACAGGCACCGGGGAGCTGTTTTTT	CSVHPTGTGELFF
many	-	TRBV24-1	15	TRBJ2-3	TGTGCCACCAGTGATTTAGGGGTGGGCACAGATACGCAGTATTTT	CATSDLGVGTDTQYF
-	-	TRBV23-1	15	TRBJ1-4	TGCGCCAGCAGTCAATCCGCCGGGACCCATGAAAAACTGTTTTTT	CASSQSAGTHEKLFF
few	-	TRBV6-5	16	TRBJ2-1	TGTGCCAGCAGTTATCAGGGTCCGATCTCCTACAATGAGCAGTTCTTC	CASSYQGPISYNEQFF
many	TRBD2	TRBV6-2/TRBV6-3	16	TRBJ2-2	TGTGCCAGCAGCTTCAGCGGGAGCTTCCTTACCGGGGAGCTGTTTTTT	CASSFSGSFLTGELFF
-	TRBD1	TRBV4-1	19	TRBJ1-1	TGCGCCAGCAGCCAAAGAGGACAGGGGGCCACTTACCGAGGCGCTGAAGCTTTCTTT	CASSQRGQGATYRGAEAFF
few	-	TRBV28	12	TRBJ1-4	TGTGCCAGCAGTCCTAAGGGTGAAAAACTGTTTTTT	CASSPKGEKLFF
few	TRBD1	TRBV29-1	14	TRBJ2-7	TGCAGCGTTGAAGATCAGGGGGACTCCTACGAGCAGTACTTC	CSVEDQGDSYEQYF
few	-	TRBV7-2	14	TRBJ1-5	TGTGCCAGCAGCTCCGAAAGGGGCAATCAGCCCCAGCATTTT	CASSSERGNQPQHF
-	TRBD1	TRBV29-1	16	TRBJ2-5	TGCAGCGTTCGTACAGACAGGGATCTTTCTCAAGAGACCCAGTACTTC	CSVRTDRDLSQETQYF
few	TRBD2	TRBV11-2	17	TRBJ2-1	TGTGCCAGCAGCCTCCGACTAGCGGGATCGTCCTACAATGAGCAGTTCTTC	CASSLRLAGSSYNEQFF
-	-	TRBV30	11	TRBJ2-3	TGTGCCTGGCGGGTGGCAGATACGCAGTATTTT	CAWRVADTQYF
many	TRBD2	TRBV29-1	12	TRBJ2-7	TGCAGCGTTGTCAGCGGGGTCTACGAGCAGTACTTC	CSVVSGVYEQYF
many	-	TRBV5-1	15	TRBJ2-5	TGCGCCAGCAGCTTGAGGGCTAGCGTCCAAGAGACCCAGTACTTC	CASSLRASVQETQYF
-	TRBD1	TRBV7-2	14	TRBJ1-2	TGTGCCAGCAGCCCACCGGGACAGGGTTTTGGCTACACCTTC	CASSPPGQGFGYTF
-	-	TRBV9	14	TRBJ2-4	TGTGCCAGCAGCCCAGGGGGGAGGAAAAACATTCAGTACTTC	CASSPGGRKNIQYF
few	TRBD2	TRBV10-3	16	TRBJ2-1	TGTGCCATCAGTGAGTCAGGGGAGGGCTTCTACAATGAGCAGTTCTTC	CAISESGEGFYNEQFF
many	-	TRBV10-3	14	TRBJ2-5	TGTGCCATCAGTGAGTCGGGACAAAGAGAGACCCAGTACTTC	CAISESGQRETQYF
few	-	TRBV12-3/TRBV12-4	15	TRBJ2-7	TGTGCCAGCAGTTTGATCCCTCTTCAGAGTTACGAGCAGTACTTC	CASSLIPLQSYEQYF
-	TRBD2	TRBV18	15	TRBJ2-5	TGTGCCAGCTCATCTAGCGGGAGGGCGCAAGAGACCCAGTACTTC	CASSSSGRAQETQYF
-	-	TRBV28	17	TRBJ2-5	TGTGCCAGCAGTTTATTTCCCCAGACAGTGTACCAAGAGACCCAGTACTTC	CASSLFPQTVYQETQYF
few	TRBD1	TRBV2	15	TRBJ2-4	TGTGCCAGCACCCCACTGACAGGGGGCGGGAACATTCAGTACTTC	CASTPLTGGGNIQYF
many	TRBD2	TRBV4-2	12	TRBJ2-7	TGTGCCAGCAGCCGACTAGCGAGCGAGCAGTACTTC	CASSRLASEQYF